These 32 T cell receptor beta chains originate from one sample sequenced in a study of PD-L1 blockade in urothelial cancer. The repertoire was sequenced with immunoSEQ multiplex PCR; TCRdb's copy has only in-frame clones and lacks some. The sample carries tens of thousands of clones, about 80% recorded once. The sample consisted of PBMCs, taken around atezolizumab (anti-PD-L1) treatment. The receptors here all came from a man between 65 and 85 years old with urothelial cancer.

V and J are TRBV4-3 and TRBJ2-2; TRBD2 aligns across 12 bases. The CDR3 has 16 residues. Germline lookup yields CDR1 LGHNA and CDR2 YSLEER. The ends lost 0 bases at V and 10 bases at J; junction bases unmatched: 6. This chain's CDR3 is CASSQDTSGRWEELFF. CDR3 in DNA: TGCGCCAGCAGCCAAGATACTAGCGGGAGGTGGGAGGAGCTGTTTTTT.

The J gene is TRBJ2-1, the V gene TRBV29-1; 11 positions match TRBD1. J gave up 4 bases and V 5 bases, and 7 bases lay outside the gene matches. Germline V gives CDR1 SQVTM, CDR2 ANQGSEA. The CDR3 spans 15 residues. In DNA form, the CDR3 reads TGCAGCGTTCTCGAGGGGGACAGGGGGTACAATGAGCAGTTCTTC. This sequence encodes CSVLEGDRGYNEQFF.

The rearrangement joins TRBV30 to TRBJ1-1; TRBD1 matches 11 bases. The germline CDR1 and CDR2 sequences are GTSNPN and SVGIG (reference sequence). CDR3 length: 14 amino acids. With 3 bases clipped from V and 3 bases from J, the junction kept 3 bases outside the gene matches. The CDR3 is CAWRRDRGYTEAFF. The CDR3 coding sequence is TGTGCCTGGAGACGGGACAGGGGGTACACTGAAGCTTTCTTT.

This chain uses TRBV2 with TRBJ1-4, with 7 bases aligning to TRBD1. CDR3 length: 13 amino acids. J gave up 7 bases and V 6 bases, and 5 bases lay outside the gene matches. CDR1 SNHLY and CDR2 FYNNEI come from the germline V gene. The CDR3 DNA reads as TGTGCCAGCAGCACGACAGGGTTTGAAAAACTGTTTTTT. Amino acid sequence: CASSTTGFEKLFF.

This clone was seen only a few times. V gene TRBV6-5 combines with J gene TRBJ1-2, with TRBD1 matching over 10 bases. Trimming removed 7 bases from V and 8 bases from J; junction bases left unmatched: 4. Per germline, CDR1 MNHEY and CDR2 SVGAGI. The CDR3 contains 12 residues. The CDR3 region has the DNA TGTGCCAGCATTAAGACAGGGGGCGGCTACACCTTC. Translated, it gives CASIKTGGGYTF.

This chain links TRBV4-1 with TRBJ2-1, with a weak D call TRBD2 (6 bases). Looked up from germline, CDR1 is MGHRA and CDR2 is YSYEKL. The CDR3 covers 15 residues. V lost 0 bases and J lost 4, with 10 bases in between. The CDR3 DNA sequence: TGCGCCAGCAGCCAAGAAGTAGCGGAGTACAATGAGCAGTTCTTC. It is translated as CASSQEVAEYNEQFF.

The rearrangement links TRBV19 to TRBJ1-5; 7 nucleotides match TRBD1. V was clipped by 8 bases and J by 5 bases; unmatched bases: 3. The germline CDR1 and CDR2 sequences are LNHDA and SQIVND (reference sequence). There are 12 residues in the CDR3. The DNA of the CDR3 is TGTGCCAGTGGACAGGAGGATCAGCCCCAGCATTTT. Protein product: CASGQEDQPQHF.

The chain is built from TRBV10-2 and TRBJ1-1; 8 bases match TRBD1. Germline V lookup: CDR1 WSHSY, CDR2 SAAADI. After removal of 11 bases from V and 0 bases from J, the junction contained 2 bases not matched to a gene. The CDR3 is 12 amino acids. The CDR3 loop is CAARGLNTEAFF. DNA for the CDR3: TGCGCCGCCAGGGGGCTGAACACTGAAGCTTTCTTT.

The rearrangement joins TRBV2 to TRBJ2-5; tentatively, D is TRBD2 (6 bases). This CDR3 region has 13 residues. Trimming removed 4 bases from V and 4 bases from J, with 10 bases in between. Germline V gene sequence: CDR1 SNHLY, CDR2 FYNNEI. The CDR3: CASSATRGETQYF. CDR3 sequence (DNA): TGTGCCAGCAGTGCGACTAGAGGAGAGACCCAGTACTTC.

This clone was recorded only once. The chain has TRBV19 and TRBJ2-5, with 8 bases aligning to TRBD1. The germline V gene has CDR1 LNHDA and CDR2 SQIVND (reference sequence). V lost 5 bases to trimming and J lost 4 bases; unmatched junction nucleotides: 6. CDR3 length: 14 residues. In DNA form, the CDR3 reads TGTGCCAGTAGTCCCAGACAGGGGTCAGAGACCCAGTACTTC. It is translated as CASSPRQGSETQYF.

V gene TRBV5-5 combines with J gene TRBJ2-7, with D possibly matching TRBD2 (5 bases). V gave up 4 bases and J gave up 7 bases, with 12 bases separating them. The length of the CDR3 is 12 residues. Germline CDR1 is SGHKS and CDR2 is YYEKEE (reference sequence). The CDR3 sequence is CASSLGLTEQYF. The CDR3 DNA reads TGTGCCAGCAGCCTCGGACTGACAGAGCAGTACTTC.

By share of the sample, this clone is large. V is TRBV9 and J is TRBJ1-2; the match to TRBD1 covers 8 bases. Losses at the gene ends were 4 bases for V and 3 bases for J; bases not matched to a gene: 11. Germline lookup yields CDR1 SGDLS and CDR2 YYNGEE. The CDR3 is made up of 16 amino acids. The CDR3 sequence is CASSLMAGTGHYGYTF. The CDR3 DNA reads as TGTGCCAGCAGCTTAATGGCGGGGACAGGTCACTATGGCTACACCTTC. The entire variable domain, with the rest obtained from reference TRBV9 and TRBJ1-2, is as follows: DSGVTQTPKHLITATGQRVTLRCSPRSGDLSVYWYQQSLDQGLQFLIQYYNGEERAKGNILERFSAQQFPDLHSELNLSSLELGDSALYFCASSLMAGTGHYGYTFGSGTRLTVV.

The rearrangement joins TRBV14 to TRBJ1-2, with a weak D call TRBD1 (6 bases). The CDR3 consists of 13 residues. V gave up 3 bases and J gave up 4 bases, with 9 bases separating them. Germline-derived CDR1 and CDR2 are SGHDN and FVKESK. CDR3 residues: CASSHGTTYGYTF. CDR3 DNA: TGTGCCAGCAGCCATGGGACAACCTATGGCTACACCTTC.

The V and J genes are TRBV27 and TRBJ2-1; 8 bases are shared with TRBD2. J was trimmed by 2 bases and V by 0 bases; bases with no gene match: 3. The germline V gene has CDR1 MNHEY and CDR2 SMNVEV (reference sequence). The CDR3 contains 16 residues. The CDR3 is CASSLSVAGTYNEQFF. Written as DNA, the CDR3 is TGTGCCAGCAGTTTATCGGTAGCGGGGACCTACAATGAGCAGTTCTTC.

The chain has TRBV6-1 and TRBJ1-5, with 8 bases fitting TRBD1. Trimming took 1 base from V and 11 from J; bases not matched to a gene: 7. The length of the CDR3 is 14 residues. Per the germline V gene, CDR1 is MNHNS and CDR2 is SASEGT. The CDR3, as DNA: TGTGCCAGCAGTGAAGGACAGGGGCTTGGGTCCCAGCATTTT. Amino acids: CASSEGQGLGSQHF.

V gene TRBV30 combines with J gene TRBJ1-5; 10 bases map to TRBD1. The V segment lost 0 bases and the J segment 2 bases; nucleotides outside the gene matches: 4. Germline V gives CDR1 GTSNPN, CDR2 SVGIG (reference sequence). The CDR3 totals 16 residues. CDR3 amino acids: CAWSVFGQGGNQPQHF. CDR3 nucleotide sequence: TGTGCCTGGAGTGTTTTCGGACAGGGGGGCAATCAGCCCCAGCATTTT.

The gene calls are TRBV18 and TRBJ1-2; D is unresolved. The CDR3 has 14 residues. V lost 2 bases and J lost 2, with 9 bases in between. Germline assignment: CDR1 KGHSH and CDR2 LQKENI. The CDR3 reads CASSPNAQNYGYTF. The CDR3 nucleotides are TGTGCCAGCTCACCAAATGCACAGAACTATGGCTACACCTTC.

This chain connects TRBV6-5 to TRBJ1-1; 7 positions agree with TRBD1. From germline, CDR1 is MNHEY and CDR2 SVGAGI. The length of the CDR3 is 13 residues. Trimming cost V 6 bases and J 7 bases; bases outside gene matches: 8. CDR3 residues: CASSRGARVEAFF. DNA for the CDR3: TGTGCCAGCAGCAGGGGGGCCCGGGTTGAAGCTTTCTTT.

This rearrangement joins TRBV7-2 to TRBJ2-1; D remains unclear. Germline assignment: CDR1 SGHTA and CDR2 FQGNSA. Deletions cut 1 base from V and 3 bases from J, with 7 bases between. This CDR3 is 14 amino acids long. The CDR3 loop is CASSLGSIYNEQFF. CDR3 DNA sequence: TGTGCCAGCAGCTTAGGGAGTATCTACAATGAGCAGTTCTTC. The full variable domain, with the rest looked up from reference TRBV7-2 and TRBJ2-1, is GAGVSQSPSNKVTEKGKDVELRCDPISGHTALYWYRQSLGQGLEFLIYFQGNSAPDKSGLPSDRFSAERTGGSVSTLTIQRTQQEDSAVYLCASSLGSIYNEQFFGPGTRLTVL.

The V gene is TRBV19, the J gene TRBJ1-5; D is perhaps TRBD1 (5 bases). The V gene's germline CDR1 is LNHDA and CDR2 SQIVND (reference sequence). Trimming removed 3 bases from V and 0 bases from J, with 9 bases in between. The CDR3 loop spans 15 amino acids. The CDR3 is CASSIDSHSNQPQHF. CDR3 nucleotide sequence: TGTGCCAGTAGTATCGACAGCCATAGCAATCAGCCCCAGCATTTT.

The rearrangement joins TRBV7-2 to TRBJ2-3; tentative D call: TRBD2 (6 bases). The CDR3 spans 15 residues. Trimming removed 7 bases from V and 3 bases from J, with 17 bases in between. Germline values: CDR1 SGHTA, CDR2 FQGNSA. The CDR3 sequence: CASTGSGSVTDTQYF. CDR3 sequence (DNA): TGTGCCAGCACGGGTTCCGGGAGTGTGACAGATACGCAGTATTTT.

The CDR3 nucleotides are TGTGCCAGTAGTATGGGACAGGGAGGCAACAATGAGCAGTTCTTC. Protein: CASSMGQGGNNEQFF. This chain links TRBV19 with TRBJ2-1; 9 bases are shared with TRBD1. This CDR3 is built from 15 residues. V trimming: 3 bases; J trimming: 5 bases; junction bases outside the gene matches: 5. Germline CDR1 LNHDA, CDR2 SQIVND (reference sequence).

The genes are TRBV6-5 and TRBJ2-7; 8 bases agree with TRBD1. The trim removed 2 bases at V and 0 bases at J, leaving 6 bases unmatched. There are 16 residues in the CDR3. Germline CDR1 and CDR2: MNHEY and SVGAGI. The CDR3 nucleotides are TGTGCCAGCAGTTACCCAGGGGGCCTGCCCTCCTACGAGCAGTACTTC. Translation: CASSYPGGLPSYEQYF.

The chain has TRBV6-6 and TRBJ1-2; TRBD1 might be the D (5 bases). Germline V gene data show CDR1 as MNHNY and CDR2 as SVGAGI (reference sequence). V lost 0 bases, J lost 0 bases, and 11 bases lay in between. The CDR3 contains 16 residues. CDR3 protein: CASSYSTGTSNYGYTF. In DNA, the CDR3 is TGTGCCAGCAGTTACTCCACGGGGACTTCTAACTATGGCTACACCTTC.

This chain links TRBV7-2 with TRBJ2-5; TRBD2 aligns across 9 bases. Trimming at V came to 5 bases and at J to 5 bases, leaving 9 bases not matched to a gene. Germline V gene data show CDR1 as SGHTA and CDR2 as FQGNSA. The CDR3 is 15 amino acids. The CDR3 DNA is TGTGCCAGCAGCCGTTTGAGCGGGGGGTACGAGACCCAGTACTTC. The encoded protein is CASSRLSGGYETQYF.

The chain couples TRBV9 to TRBJ2-3; 7 bases are a match to TRBD2. Germline V gene lookup returns CDR1 SGDLS and CDR2 YYNGEE. Trimming cost V 7 bases and J 6 bases; bases outside gene matches: 11. CDR3 size: 14 residues. In nucleotides, the CDR3 is TGTGCCAGCGGAACTAGCGCCGCCGGGGATACGCAGTATTTT. Its protein is CASGTSAAGDTQYF.

The chain combines TRBV5-6 with TRBJ1-1, with 10 bases aligning to TRBD1. The junction had 8 bases not matched to a gene; V was cut back by 4 bases and J by 5 bases. CDR1 SGHDT and CDR2 YYEEEE come from the germline V gene. The CDR3 is made up of 15 amino acids. The DNA for the CDR3 is TGTGCCAGCAGCCCGACAGGGGGCGAGGAGACTGAAGCTTTCTTT. Its translation: CASSPTGGEETEAFF.

This chain links TRBV7-9 with TRBJ1-4, with 12 positions matching TRBD1. The V segment lost 5 bases and the J segment 12 bases; nucleotides outside the gene matches: 7. Germline V gene lookup returns CDR1 SEHNR and CDR2 FQNEAQ (reference sequence). CDR3 length: 14 residues. This CDR3 is CASSLGTGGEELFF. The CDR3 DNA follows: TGTGCCAGCAGCCTAGGGACAGGGGGCGAGGAACTGTTTTTT.

Only one count was recorded for this clone. Other DNA sequences in the sample encode the same CDR3. This chain joins TRBV5-1 and TRBJ2-1; 9 positions match TRBD2. The V gene's germline CDR1 is SGHRS and CDR2 YFSETQ. The J segment lost 6 bases and the V segment lost 3 bases, leaving 10 bases of the junction unmatched. This CDR3 is built from 16 residues. CDR3 residues: CASSSAGAGGLNEQFF. The CDR3 DNA follows: TGCGCCAGCAGCTCCGCCGGGGCGGGGGGGCTCAATGAGCAGTTCTTC.

The V and J genes are TRBV5-6 and TRBJ1-5; 8 bases align to TRBD1. V dropped 6 bases and J dropped 5; count of bases not matched to a gene: 7. CDR1 is SGHDT, CDR2 YYEEEE, per germline. The CDR3 has 14 amino acids. The CDR3 DNA reads TGTGCCAGCACCAGGACAGGGTACCATCAGCCCCAGCATTTT. This sequence encodes CASTRTGYHQPQHF.

The gene calls are TRBV7-2 and TRBJ1-1; maybe TRBD1 (5 bases). V lost 4 bases and J 6 bases, leaving 12 bases between the germline ends. There are 13 residues in the CDR3. Germline V CDR1 and CDR2: SGHTA, FQGNSA. CDR3 DNA sequence: TGTGCCAGCAGCTCCAGGCGGGACTCTGAAGCTTTCTTT. It translates to CASSSRRDSEAFF.

The chain is built from TRBV9 and TRBJ2-7, with 7 bases lining up with TRBD1. Germline loops: CDR1 SGDLS, CDR2 YYNGEE. The V and J ends lost 4 bases and 0 bases, in that order; junction bases with no gene match: 4. This CDR3 is built from 14 residues. CDR3 sequence (DNA): TGTGCCAGCAGCCAAGGGGGCCTCTCCTACGAGCAGTACTTC. Translation: CASSQGGLSYEQYF.